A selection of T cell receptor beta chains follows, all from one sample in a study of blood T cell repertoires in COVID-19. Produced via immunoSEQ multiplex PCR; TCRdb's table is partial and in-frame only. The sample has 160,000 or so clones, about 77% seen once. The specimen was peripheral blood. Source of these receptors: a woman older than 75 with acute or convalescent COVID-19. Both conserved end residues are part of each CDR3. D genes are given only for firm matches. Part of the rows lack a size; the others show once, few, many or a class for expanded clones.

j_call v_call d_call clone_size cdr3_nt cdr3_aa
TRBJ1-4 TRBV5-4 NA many TGTGCCAGCAGCTTGTCGAGGCAGGGTGCTGAAAAACTGTTTTTT CASSLSRQGAEKLFF
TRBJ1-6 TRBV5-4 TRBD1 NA TGTGCCAGCAGCAAGGTGATACAGGGGGGATATAATTCACCCCTCCACTTT CASSKVIQGGYNSPLHF
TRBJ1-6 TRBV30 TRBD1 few TGTGCCTGGAGTGGGGGGACAGGGAGGTCAGGGGAATCACCCCTCCACTTT CAWSGGTGRSGESPLHF
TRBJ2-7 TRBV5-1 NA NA TGCGCCAGCAGCTCGGAGGGACTGATCTCCTACGAGCAGTACTTC CASSSEGLISYEQYF
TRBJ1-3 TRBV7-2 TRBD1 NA TGTGCCAGCAGCTCAGGGGGACGAGGAAACACCATATATTTT CASSSGGRGNTIYF
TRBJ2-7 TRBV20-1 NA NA TGCAGTGCTAGTGGGGCAGGGAACTACGAGCAGTACTTC CSASGAGNYEQYF
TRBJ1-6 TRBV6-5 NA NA TGTGCCAGCAGTATTCTAGGGGATTCACCCCTCCACTTT CASSILGDSPLHF
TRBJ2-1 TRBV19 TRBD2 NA TGTGCCAGTAGTATGGGACCTAGCGGGGTGCCTCCCTACAATGAGCAGTTCTTC CASSMGPSGVPPYNEQFF
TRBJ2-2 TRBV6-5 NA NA TGTGCCAGCAAGACACCTAACACCGGGGAGCTGTTTTTT CASKTPNTGELFF
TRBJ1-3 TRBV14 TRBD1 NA TGTGCCAGCAGCCGTCTAACAGGGGTCGGAAACACCATATATTTT CASSRLTGVGNTIYF
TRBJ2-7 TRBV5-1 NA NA TGCGCCAGCAGCTTAGTGGGGGAGGCCTCCTACGAGCAGTACTTC CASSLVGEASYEQYF
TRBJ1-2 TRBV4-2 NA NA TGTGCCAGCAGCGCGGCGAACCCCCCATGCTACACCTTC CASSAANPPCYTF
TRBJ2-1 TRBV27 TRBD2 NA TGTGCCAGCAGTTTTAGGCCGGGACTAGCGGGCTACAATGAGCAGTTCTTC CASSFRPGLAGYNEQFF
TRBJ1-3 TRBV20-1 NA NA TGCAGTGCTAGTCGGTACTCATACAGCTCTGGAAACACCATATATTTT CSASRYSYSSGNTIYF
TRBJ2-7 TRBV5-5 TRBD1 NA TGTGCCAGCAGTAGCCGGGACAGACGGCCCGAGCAGTACTTC CASSSRDRRPEQYF
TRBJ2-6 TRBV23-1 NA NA TGCGCCAGCAGTCTTACACCCTCTGGGGCCAACGTCCTGACTTTC CASSLTPSGANVLTF
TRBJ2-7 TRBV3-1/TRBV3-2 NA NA TGTGCCAGCAGCCAGACACCTCCCCTCTACGAGCAGTACTTC CASSQTPPLYEQYF
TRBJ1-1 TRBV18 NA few TGTGCCAGCTCACCACGTATAGAGGGGAACACTGAAGCTTTCTTT CASSPRIEGNTEAFF
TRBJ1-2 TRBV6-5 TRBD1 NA TGTGCCAGCAGACCCCCACAGGGGGAAAAGGGAGGCTACACCTTC CASRPPQGEKGGYTF
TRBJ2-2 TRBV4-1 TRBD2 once TGCGCCAGCAGCCCCCCACCGGGACTAGCGGGGGGGCCCGTCACCGGGGAGCTGTTTTTT CASSPPPGLAGGPVTGELFF
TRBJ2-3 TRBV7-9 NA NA TGTGCCAGCAGCCGCGACATCACAGATACGCAGTATTTT CASSRDITDTQYF
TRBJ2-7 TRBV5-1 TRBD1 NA TGCGCCAGCAGCTTGGGACAGGGAACAATCTACGAGCAGTACTTC CASSLGQGTIYEQYF
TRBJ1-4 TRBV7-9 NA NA TGTGCCAGCTCACGGGGTGCTAATGAAAAACTGTTTTTT CASSRGANEKLFF
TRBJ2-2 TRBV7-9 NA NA TGTGCCAGCAGCTTAGGAGTCGGGTCGGCGAACACCGGGGAGCTGTTTTTT CASSLGVGSANTGELFF
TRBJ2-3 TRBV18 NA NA TGTGCCAGCTCACCTCCTAGCACAGATACGCAGTATTTT CASSPPSTDTQYF
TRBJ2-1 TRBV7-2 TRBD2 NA TGTGCCAGCAGCGTACTAGCGGGGGGGTACAATGAGCAGTTCTTC CASSVLAGGYNEQFF
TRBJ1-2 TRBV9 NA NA TGTGCCAGCAGCGTCCCGGGGTCCAACTATGGCTACACCTTC CASSVPGSNYGYTF
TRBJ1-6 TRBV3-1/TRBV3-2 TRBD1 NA TGTGCCAGCAGCCAGAACAGGGGAGGCTCACCCCTCCACTTT CASSQNRGGSPLHF
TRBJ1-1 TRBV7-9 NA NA TGTGCCAGCAACCCGGGCGGGGGAGGGAACACTGAAGCTTTCTTT CASNPGGGGNTEAFF
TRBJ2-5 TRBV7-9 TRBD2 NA TGTGCCAGCAGCCCAGGGGGTAGCGGGAGAAACTTC CASSPGGSGRNF
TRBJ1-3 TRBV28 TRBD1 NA TGTGCCAGCAGCTCGGACAGGGTCCCTGGAAACACCATATATTTT CASSSDRVPGNTIYF
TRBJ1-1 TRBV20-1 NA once TGCAGTGCTACTGACCCCCCAGAAGCTTTCTTT CSATDPPEAFF
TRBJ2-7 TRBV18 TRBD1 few TGTGCCAGCTCCAGGGACAGTATGTCCAACGAGCAGTACTTC CASSRDSMSNEQYF
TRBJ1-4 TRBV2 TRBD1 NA TGTGCCAGCACGGGACAGGGGGCCGGCGTACGGTTTTTT CASTGQGAGVRFF
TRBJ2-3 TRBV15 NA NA TGTGCCACCAGCAGACAACAGGGAGCGGCGCAGTATTTT CATSRQQGAAQYF
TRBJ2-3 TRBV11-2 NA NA TGTGCCAGCAGCTTACGAGAGGGGAGCGGGCGACCGGATACGCAGTATTTT CASSLREGSGRPDTQYF
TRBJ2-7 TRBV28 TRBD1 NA TGTGCCAGCAGAACCGGGACAGGGTTTTTCTACGAGCAGTACTTC CASRTGTGFFYEQYF
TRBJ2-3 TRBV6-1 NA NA TGTGCCAGCAGTGAAGCGGGGGGAGGAATTACAGATACGCAGTATTTT CASSEAGGGITDTQYF
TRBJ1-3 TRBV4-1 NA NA TGCGCCAGCAGCCAAGATCAGAGAGGTCTCTCTGGAAACACCATATATTTT CASSQDQRGLSGNTIYF
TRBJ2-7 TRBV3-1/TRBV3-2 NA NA TGTGCCAGCAGCCAAGGTTGGCCTAATCAAGGGAGCGAGCAGTACTTC CASSQGWPNQGSEQYF
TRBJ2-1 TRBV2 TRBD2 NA TGTGCCAGCAGCTACCGGACTAGCCTCAATGAGCAGTTCTTC CASSYRTSLNEQFF
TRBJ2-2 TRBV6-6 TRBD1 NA TGTGCCAGCACCCAAAGGGCAGGGGGAAACACCGGGGAGCTGTTTTTT CASTQRAGGNTGELFF
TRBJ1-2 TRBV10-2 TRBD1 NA TGCGCCAGCAGTCCAGGGACAGGGGTTGGTGGCTACACCTTC CASSPGTGVGGYTF
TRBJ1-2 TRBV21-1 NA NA TGTGCCAGCAGCGCGGCAGGGGGTGAGGACTATGGCTACACCTTC CASSAAGGEDYGYTF
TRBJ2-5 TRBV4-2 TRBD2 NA TGTGCCAGCAGCATCGGGGGACTAGACAGCTGGGAGACCCAGTACTTC CASSIGGLDSWETQYF
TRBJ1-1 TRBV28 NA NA TGTGCCAGCAGTTTACGATCTAACAGTGAAGCTTTCTTT CASSLRSNSEAFF
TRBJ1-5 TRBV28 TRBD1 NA TGTGCCAGCAGTTTAGTGGGACAGGGCCGACCCCAGCATTTT CASSLVGQGRPQHF